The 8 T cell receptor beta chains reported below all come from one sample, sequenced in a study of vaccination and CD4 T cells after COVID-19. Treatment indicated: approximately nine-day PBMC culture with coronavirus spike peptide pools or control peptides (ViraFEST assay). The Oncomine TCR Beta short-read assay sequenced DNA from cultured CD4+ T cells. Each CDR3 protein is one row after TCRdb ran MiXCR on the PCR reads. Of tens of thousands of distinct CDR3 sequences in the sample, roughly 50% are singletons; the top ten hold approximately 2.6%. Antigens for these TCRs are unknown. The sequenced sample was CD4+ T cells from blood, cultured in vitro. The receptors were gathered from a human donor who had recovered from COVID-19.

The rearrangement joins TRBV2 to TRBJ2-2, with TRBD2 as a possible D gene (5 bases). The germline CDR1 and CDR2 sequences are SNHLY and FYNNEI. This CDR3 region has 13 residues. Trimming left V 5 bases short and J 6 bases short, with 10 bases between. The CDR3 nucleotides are TGTGCCAGCAGTCAGCTGGGAGCCGGGGAGCTGTTTTTT. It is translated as CASSQLGAGELFF. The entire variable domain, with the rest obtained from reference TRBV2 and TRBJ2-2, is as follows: EPEVTQTPSHQVTQMGQEVILRCVPISNHLYFYWYRQILGQKVEFLVSFYNNEISEKSEIFDDQFSVERPDGSNFTLKIRSTKLEDSAMYFCASSQLGAGELFFGEGSRLTVL.

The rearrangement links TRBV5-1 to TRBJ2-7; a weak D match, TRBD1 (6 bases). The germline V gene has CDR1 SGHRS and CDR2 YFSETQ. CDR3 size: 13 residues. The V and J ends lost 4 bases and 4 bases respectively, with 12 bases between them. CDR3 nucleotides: TGCGCCAGCAGCGCCGGGACATCGTACGAGCAGTACTTC. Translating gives CASSAGTSYEQYF.

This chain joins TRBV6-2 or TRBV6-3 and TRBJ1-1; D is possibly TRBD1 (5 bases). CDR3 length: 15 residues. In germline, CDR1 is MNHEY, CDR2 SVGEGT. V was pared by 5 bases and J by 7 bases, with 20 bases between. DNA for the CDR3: TGTGCCAGCAGTCACGGAGGGGCCTCGCAGGATGAAGCTTTCTTT. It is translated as CASSHGGASQDEAFF.

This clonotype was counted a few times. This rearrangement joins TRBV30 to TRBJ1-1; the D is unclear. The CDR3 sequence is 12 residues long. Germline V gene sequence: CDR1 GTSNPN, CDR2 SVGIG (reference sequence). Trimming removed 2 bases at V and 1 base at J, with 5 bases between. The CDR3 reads CAWSTENTEAFF. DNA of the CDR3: TGTGCCTGGAGTACGGAGAACACTGAAGCTTTCTTT.

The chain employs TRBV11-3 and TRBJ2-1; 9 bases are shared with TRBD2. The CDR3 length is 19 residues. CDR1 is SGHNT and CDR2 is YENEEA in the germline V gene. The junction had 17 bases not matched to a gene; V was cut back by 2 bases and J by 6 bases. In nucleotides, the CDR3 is TGTGCCAGCAGCTTACCACAGTGGGCGGGGGGGCCATTCGGCAATGAGCAGTTCTTC. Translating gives CASSLPQWAGGPFGNEQFF.

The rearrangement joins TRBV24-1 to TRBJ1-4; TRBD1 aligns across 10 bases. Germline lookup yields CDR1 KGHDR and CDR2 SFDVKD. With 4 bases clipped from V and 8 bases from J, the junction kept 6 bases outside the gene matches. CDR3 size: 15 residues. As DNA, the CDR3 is TGTGCCACCAGTGACCCCGGGACAGGGGACGAAAAACTGTTTTTT. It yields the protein CATSDPGTGDEKLFF.

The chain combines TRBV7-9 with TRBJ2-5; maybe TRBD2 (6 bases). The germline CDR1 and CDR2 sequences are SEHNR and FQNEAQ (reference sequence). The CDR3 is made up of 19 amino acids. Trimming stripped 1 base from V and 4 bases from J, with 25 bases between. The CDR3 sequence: CASSLDGGGILVRGETQYF. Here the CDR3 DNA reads TGTGCCAGCAGCTTAGATGGTGGAGGGATTCTCGTTCGGGGAGAGACCCAGTACTTC.

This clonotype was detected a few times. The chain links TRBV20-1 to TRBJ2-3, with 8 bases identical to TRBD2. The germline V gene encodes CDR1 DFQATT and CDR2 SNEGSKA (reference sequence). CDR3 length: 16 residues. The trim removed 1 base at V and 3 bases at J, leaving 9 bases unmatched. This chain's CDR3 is CSARAPPGGGTDTQYF. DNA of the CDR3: TGCAGTGCTAGAGCCCCCCCGGGGGGGGGGACAGATACGCAGTATTTT.